Sequencing of this T cell receptor (beta chain) was carried out in a study of identifying expanded T cells in peripheral blood. Collection occurred without any documented infections or immune events in donors. This clone has a single count. The target antigen is unknown. Findings and caveats of the study: Across healthy donors, higher total template counts meant significantly greater roughly two-week count variance. About 1.2 clones differed between technical replicates, versus approximately 17 and 20 over time.

Sequencing used immunoSEQ multiplex PCR; TCRdb keeps in-frame clones, though not all of them. The repertoire consists of 50,000 to 75,000 clones, with 87% occurring once and the leading ten covering around 4.7%. The sequence came from a person aged 18-69 years in good health. Sequencing used blood.

As DNA, the CDR3 is TGTGCCAGCTCACCACGGACAGCGGATGGAAACACCATATATTTT. Its translation: CASSPRTADGNTIYF. This sequence joins TRBV18 and TRBJ1-3, with a weak D call TRBD1 (6 bases). This CDR3 spans 15 amino acids. The V gene's germline CDR1 is KGHSH and CDR2 LQKENI. V was cut by 1 base and J by 3 bases, with 10 bases left in between.